Presented here are 17 T cell receptor beta chains from one specimen sequenced in a study of blood T cell repertoires in COVID-19. Repertoires were generated with immunoSEQ multiplex PCR, while TCRdb's copy carries only in-frame clones and drops some. The table has under 100,000 clones, about four fifths seen once; the top ten hold roughly a tenth. Material: peripheral blood. All receptors derive from a man aged 55 to 70 with acute or convalescent COVID-19.

V usage is TRBV7-8 and J usage is TRBJ2-5, with 7 nucleotides matching TRBD2. Germline V gene lookup returns CDR1 SGHVS and CDR2 FQNEAQ. This CDR3 contains 14 residues. The V gene end was trimmed by 5 bases and the J gene end by 6 bases; junction bases not matched to a gene: 9. The CDR3 spells CASSGLGEGKTQYF. CDR3 DNA: TGTGCCAGCAGCGGACTGGGGGAGGGGAAGACCCAGTACTTC.

The rearrangement joins TRBV5-6 to TRBJ2-1; TRBD2 agrees at 8 bases. V shed 3 bases and J 10 bases; nucleotides not matched to a gene: 12. The germline gives CDR1 SGHDT, CDR2 YYEEEE. This CDR3 region has 15 residues. CDR3: CASSSLAGPRGEQFF. Written as DNA, the CDR3 is TGTGCCAGCAGCTCCCTAGCGGGTCCCCGAGGGGAGCAGTTCTTC.

The chain has TRBV18 and TRBJ2-2, with TRBD1 matching over 9 bases. CDR1 is KGHSH, CDR2 LQKENI, per germline. The CDR3 spans 15 residues. V dropped 0 bases and J dropped 6; count of bases not matched to a gene: 2. This CDR3 is CASSPPTGGPGELFF. CDR3 sequence (DNA): TGTGCCAGCTCACCACCTACAGGGGGCCCCGGGGAGCTGTTTTTT.

This clone is a singleton in its sample. J is TRBJ2-1 and V is TRBV4-1, with D hard to call. This CDR3 has 12 amino acids. CDR1 and CDR2 from the germline V gene are MGHRA and YSYEKL. The ends were cut back, 1 base at V and 8 bases at J, with 6 bases in the middle. The CDR3 DNA reads as TGCGCCAGCAGCCAAGGAGTGTATGAGCAGTTCTTC. Its translation is CASSQGVYEQFF.

The rearrangement uses TRBV28 and TRBJ2-1, with 16 bases aligning to TRBD2. The CDR3 spans 16 residues. CDR1 is MDHEN and CDR2 is SYDVKM in the germline V gene. J gave up 5 bases and V 9 bases, and 7 bases lay outside the gene matches. CDR3 in amino acids: CASGTSGRGVDNEQFF. CDR3 bases: TGTGCCAGTGGGACTAGCGGGAGGGGAGTCGACAATGAGCAGTTCTTC.

This chain joins TRBV7-2 and TRBJ1-2; no reliable D call. Germline V CDR1 and CDR2: SGHTA, FQGNSA. The V gene lost 2 bases and the J gene lost 2 bases, with 12 bases spanning the gap. This CDR3 is built from 15 residues. Written as DNA, the CDR3 is TGTGCCAGCAGCTTAACGGCTATCGGGAACTATGGCTACACCTTC. Protein sequence: CASSLTAIGNYGYTF. Full variable domain (rest looked up from reference TRBV7-2 and TRBJ1-2): GAGVSQSPSNKVTEKGKDVELRCDPISGHTALYWYRQSLGQGLEFLIYFQGNSAPDKSGLPSDRFSAERTGGSVSTLTIQRTQQEDSAVYLCASSLTAIGNYGYTFGSGTRLTVV.

The chain couples TRBV6-5 to TRBJ2-5; the D gene is possibly TRBD2 (6 bases). Looked up from germline, CDR1 is MNHEY and CDR2 is SVGAGI. The germline V and J ends were trimmed by 0 bases and 5 bases, with 10 bases remaining between them. There are 14 residues in the CDR3. The CDR3 spells CASSYSGRRETQYF. CDR3 nucleotides: TGTGCCAGCAGTTACTCTGGGAGGCGGGAGACCCAGTACTTC.

The chain joins TRBV2 to TRBJ2-5; tentatively, D is TRBD1 (5 bases). This CDR3 region has 13 residues. The germline CDR1 and CDR2 sequences are SNHLY and FYNNEI. V was pared by 6 bases and J by 4 bases, with 12 bases between. CDR3 DNA sequence: TGTGCCAGCAGCATACGGCAGGGAGAGACCCAGTACTTC. Protein sequence: CASSIRQGETQYF.

The V call is TRBV24-1, the J call TRBJ2-1; the D gene is possibly TRBD2 (5 bases). Germline V gives CDR1 KGHDR, CDR2 SFDVKD. The CDR3 sequence is 15 residues long. The V end was cut by 1 base, the J end by 2 bases, with 8 bases between. The CDR3 nucleotides are TGTGCCACCAGTGATTTCGTCGGGACCTACAATGAGCAGTTCTTC. It translates to CATSDFVGTYNEQFF.

This clone occurred once. V is TRBV6-6 and J is TRBJ2-7, with 11 bases identical to TRBD1. CDR3 length: 14 residues. Losses at the gene ends were 7 bases for V and 6 bases for J; bases not matched to a gene: 8. In germline, CDR1 is MNHNY, CDR2 SVGAGI (reference sequence). DNA for the CDR3: TGTGCCAGCACCCCCGGACAGGGGGCTCGCGAGCAGTACTTC. Residues: CASTPGQGAREQYF.

The CDR3 region is CASSADRMNTEAFF. CDR3 coding DNA: TGTGCCAGCAGTGCCGACAGGATGAACACTGAAGCTTTCTTT. V gene TRBV6-4 combines with J gene TRBJ1-1, with D perhaps TRBD1 (6 bases). This CDR3 is 14 amino acids long. Germline CDR1 and CDR2: MRHNA and SNTAGT. Trimming shortened V by 4 bases and J by 0 bases, and 9 bases separated the two germline ends.

The chain employs TRBV6-6 and TRBJ2-5, with TRBD2 matching over 9 bases. V was pared by 4 bases and J by 5 bases, with 8 bases of the junction left unmatched. Germline V lookup: CDR1 MNHNY, CDR2 SVGAGI (reference sequence). The CDR3 is 15 amino acids. CDR3 nucleotides: TGTGCCAGCAGTTCCAGCGGGGGGCTGAGGGAGACCCAGTACTTC. This sequence encodes CASSSSGGLRETQYF.

The V and J genes are TRBV9 and TRBJ2-1, with D possibly matching TRBD2 (5 bases). V was trimmed by 4 bases and J by 8 bases, leaving 7 bases between them. Germline-derived CDR1 and CDR2 are SGDLS and YYNGEE. The CDR3 consists of 11 residues. As DNA, the CDR3 is TGTGCCAGCAGCTTGGAGGATGAGCAGTTCTTC. This encodes CASSLEDEQFF.

This clone was picked up one time. J is TRBJ2-2 and V is TRBV9, with 7 bases lining up with TRBD1. Germline V CDR1 and CDR2: SGDLS, YYNGEE. J lost 4 bases, V lost 7 bases, and 10 bases had no gene match. CDR3 length equals 15 residues. CDR3 sequence: CASGDRADGTGELFF. The CDR3 region has the DNA TGTGCCAGCGGCGACAGGGCGGATGGCACCGGGGAGCTGTTTTTT. Full variable domain (outside the CDR3, taken from reference TRBV9 and TRBJ2-2): DSGVTQTPKHLITATGQRVTLRCSPRSGDLSVYWYQQSLDQGLQFLIQYYNGEERAKGNILERFSAQQFPDLHSELNLSSLELGDSALYFCASGDRADGTGELFFGEGSRLTVL.

This rearrangement joins TRBV27 to TRBJ1-6; the D is unclear. The CDR3 covers 15 residues. The germline V gene encodes CDR1 MNHEY and CDR2 SMNVEV (reference sequence). Deletions cut 5 bases from V and 2 bases from J, with 10 bases between. The CDR3, as DNA: TGTGCCAGCAGTACCACAGATACCTATAATTCACCCCTCCACTTT. Its protein is CASSTTDTYNSPLHF.

The chain uses TRBV19 and TRBJ1-5; possible D gene TRBD1, 6 bases. The CDR3 extends over 15 amino acids. In germline, CDR1 is LNHDA, CDR2 SQIVND (reference sequence). V lost 5 bases, J lost 3 bases, and 14 bases lay in between. CDR3 residues: CASSYHRDYNQPQHF. CDR3 in DNA: TGTGCCAGTAGTTACCACAGGGATTACAATCAGCCCCAGCATTTT.

The chain has TRBV3-1 (or the pseudogene TRBV3-2) and TRBJ1-6; possible D gene TRBD1, 6 bases. CDR1 and CDR2 (germline): LGHDT, YNNKEL (reference sequence). The CDR3 loop spans 16 amino acids. V was pared by 1 base and J by 14 bases, with 21 bases between. This CDR3 reads CASSQAPTVIQGSLHF. CDR3 nucleotide sequence: TGTGCCAGCAGCCAAGCGCCGACAGTTATACAGGGTTCCCTCCACTTT.